The 8 T cell receptor beta chains in this list originate from one sample, sequenced in a study of blood T cell repertoires in COVID-19. TCRdb's copy holds only in-frame clones and misses some; the assay was immunoSEQ multiplex PCR. The sample lists some 110,000 clones, roughly nine tenths occurring once. Material for sequencing was peripheral blood. Source of these receptors: a man in his sixties or seventies who had recovered from COVID-19.

The chain joins TRBV29-1 to TRBJ1-6; no clear D. Germline V gene data show CDR1 as SQVTM and CDR2 as ANQGSEA. CDR3 length: 13 amino acids. V was shortened by 0 bases and J by 10 bases, with 10 bases between the two germline ends. CDR3 loop: CSVEESRGSPLHF. DNA of the CDR3: TGCAGCGTTGAAGAATCGCGGGGATCACCCCTCCACTTT. Filled out from reference TRBV29-1 and TRBJ1-6, the complete variable domain reads SAVISQKPSRDICQRGTSLTIQCQVDSQVTMMFWYRQQPGQSLTLIATANQGSEATYESGFVIDKFPISRPNLTFSTLTVSNMSPEDSSIYLCSVEESRGSPLHFGNGTRLTVT.

This chain connects TRBV5-1 to TRBJ2-1, with D possibly being TRBD2 (5 bases). This CDR3 contains 14 residues. Germline lookup yields CDR1 SGHRS and CDR2 YFSETQ. V lost 2 bases and J lost 3, with 9 bases in between. CDR3 sequence reads: CASSFTGIYNEQFF. CDR3 nucleotide sequence: TGCGCCAGCAGCTTTACGGGGATCTACAATGAGCAGTTCTTC.

The chain has TRBV19 and TRBJ1-1, with 9 bases matching TRBD1. The V segment lost 9 bases and the J segment 3 bases; nucleotides outside the gene matches: 14. Per the germline V gene, CDR1 is LNHDA and CDR2 is SQIVND (reference sequence). The CDR3 totals 16 residues. The CDR3, as DNA: TGTGCCAGCGTGAACAGGGGGCGCATAAGCGACACTGAAGCTTTCTTT. Encoded protein: CASVNRGRISDTEAFF. Looking up the rest from reference TRBV19 and TRBJ1-1 gives the full variable domain: DGGITQSPKYLFRKEGQNVTLSCEQNLNHDAMYWYRQDPGQGLRLIYYSQIVNDFQKGDIAEGYSVSREKKESFPLTVTSAQKNPTAFYLCASVNRGRISDTEAFFGQGTRLTVV.

Details on this clone: Other DNA sequences in this sample translate to the same CDR3. The CDR3 bases are TGTGCCAGCAGTACGGGACAGGGTTATGGCTACACCTTC. Translating it yields CASSTGQGYGYTF. The chain couples TRBV2 to TRBJ1-2; TRBD1 matches at 9 bases. Germline V gene sequence: CDR1 SNHLY, CDR2 FYNNEI. V dropped 5 bases and J dropped 5; count of bases not matched to a gene: 3. This CDR3 is built from 13 residues.

In DNA, the CDR3 is TGCGCCAGCAGCTTGATTCCCGGGACAGGGGAAGAAAAACTGTTTTTT. Residues: CASSLIPGTGEEKLFF. V is TRBV5-1 and J is TRBJ1-4, with 10 bases aligning to TRBD1. Germline trimming cut 1 base from V and 8 bases from J; bases unmatched to any gene: 8. The germline V gene has CDR1 SGHRS and CDR2 YFSETQ. The CDR3 is made up of 16 amino acids. The full variable domain, with the rest looked up from reference TRBV5-1 and TRBJ1-4, is KAGVTQTPRYLIKTRGQQVTLSCSPISGHRSVSWYQQTPGQGLQFLFEYFSETQRNKGNFPGRFSGRQFSNSRSEMNVSTLELGDSALYLCASSLIPGTGEEKLFFGSGTQLSVL.

The rearrangement joins TRBV6-1 to TRBJ2-7; 11 nucleotides line up with TRBD2. V lost 2 bases, J lost 0 bases, and 6 bases stayed unmatched. The CDR3 is 17 amino acids. CDR1 MNHNS and CDR2 SASEGT come from the germline V gene. The DNA for the CDR3 is TGTGCCAGCAGTGAAAGGCTAGCGGGAGGTACCTCCTACGAGCAGTACTTC. It translates to CASSERLAGGTSYEQYF.

The chain couples TRBV28 to TRBJ2-5; D is possibly TRBD2 (5 bases). Deletions cut 6 bases from V and 1 base from J, with 9 bases between. CDR3 length: 13 residues. The germline V gene encodes CDR1 MDHEN and CDR2 SYDVKM. The CDR3 DNA sequence: TGTGCCAGCAGGGACTTCCCCCAAGAGACCCAGTACTTC. Translated, it gives CASRDFPQETQYF. The entire variable domain, with the rest obtained from reference TRBV28 and TRBJ2-5, is as follows: DVKVTQSSRYLVKRTGEKVFLECVQDMDHENMFWYRQDPGLGLRLIYFSYDVKMKEKGDIPEGYSVSREKKERFSLILESASTNQTSMYLCASRDFPQETQYFGPGTRLLVL.

V usage is TRBV3-1 (or the pseudogene TRBV3-2) and J usage is TRBJ2-1, with D hard to call. The germline V and J ends were trimmed by 5 bases and 5 bases, with 13 bases remaining between them. The CDR3 spans 14 residues. Germline V gene sequence: CDR1 LGHDT, CDR2 YNNKEL (reference sequence). The CDR3 reads CASSDWRVDNEQFF. Written as DNA, the CDR3 is TGTGCCAGCAGCGACTGGCGCGTAGACAATGAGCAGTTCTTC.